This TCR beta chain was identified during a study of blood T cell repertoires in COVID-19. On the study more broadly: Spain, Italy and the United States supplied samples that represented acute and convalescent COVID-19. Sample material is recorded as cDNA or gDNA derived from T cells, B-cell-depleted T cells, or PBMCs.

The CDR3 contains 15 residues. Assay: immunoSEQ multiplex PCR; the TCRdb copy retains only in-frame clones and omits some. The sample carries 210,000 or so clones, roughly 80% recorded once. The chain couples TRBV21-1 to TRBJ1-4; the D segment call TRBD1 is taken from the table without a DNA check. TRBV21-1 is an annotated pseudogene. The sequenced sample was peripheral blood. This clonotype was sampled from a woman aged 80 or over with acute or convalescent COVID-19. The CDR3 loop reads CASSKVGDSKAKLFF. The CDR3 DNA sequence: TGTGCCAGCAGCAAAGTTGGGGACAGCAAAGCTAAACTGTTTTTT.